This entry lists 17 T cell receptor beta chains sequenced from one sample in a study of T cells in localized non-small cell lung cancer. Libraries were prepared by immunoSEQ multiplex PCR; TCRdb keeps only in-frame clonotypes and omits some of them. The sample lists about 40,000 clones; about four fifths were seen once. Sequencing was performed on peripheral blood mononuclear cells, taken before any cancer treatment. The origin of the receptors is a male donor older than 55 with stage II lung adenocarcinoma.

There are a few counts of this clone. The CDR3, as DNA: TGTGCCAGCAGCCCTCTAGGACAGGGGCGAAACACTGAAGCTTTCTTT. It codes for CASSPLGQGRNTEAFF. The chain is built from TRBV5-6 and TRBJ1-1, with 9 bases that match TRBD1. Germline V lookup: CDR1 SGHDT, CDR2 YYEEEE. The CDR3 contains 16 residues. V lost 4 bases, J lost 2 bases, and 9 bases stayed unmatched. Variable domain in full (rest from reference TRBV5-6 and TRBJ1-1): DAGVTQSPTHLIKTRGQQVTLRCSPKSGHDTVSWYQQALGQGPQFIFQYYEEEERQRGNFPDRFSGHQFPNYSSELNVNALLLGDSALYLCASSPLGQGRNTEAFFGQGTRLTVV.

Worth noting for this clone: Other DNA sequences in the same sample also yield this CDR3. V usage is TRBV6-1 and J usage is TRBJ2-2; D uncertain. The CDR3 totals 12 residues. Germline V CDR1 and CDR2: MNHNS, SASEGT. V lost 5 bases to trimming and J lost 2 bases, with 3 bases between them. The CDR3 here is CASSRNTGELFF. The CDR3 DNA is TGTGCCAGCAGTAGAAACACCGGGGAGCTGTTTTTT.

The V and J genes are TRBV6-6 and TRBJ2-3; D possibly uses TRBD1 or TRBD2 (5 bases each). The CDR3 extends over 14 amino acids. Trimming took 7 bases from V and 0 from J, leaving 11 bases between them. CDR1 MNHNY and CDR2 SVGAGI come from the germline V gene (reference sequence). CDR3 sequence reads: CASKGSLSTDTQYF. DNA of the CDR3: TGTGCCAGCAAGGGGAGCCTTAGCACAGATACGCAGTATTTT.

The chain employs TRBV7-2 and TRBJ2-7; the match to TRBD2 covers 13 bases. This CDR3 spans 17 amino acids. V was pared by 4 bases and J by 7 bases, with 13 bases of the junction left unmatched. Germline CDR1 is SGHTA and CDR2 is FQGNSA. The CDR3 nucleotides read TGTGCCAGCAGCTCTTATAGGACTAGCGGGAGTCCGAGGGAGCAGTACTTC. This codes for CASSSYRTSGSPREQYF.

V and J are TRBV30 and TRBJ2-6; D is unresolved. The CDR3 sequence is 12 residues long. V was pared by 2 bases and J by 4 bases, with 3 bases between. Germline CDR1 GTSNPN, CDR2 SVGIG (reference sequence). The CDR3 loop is CAWSTGANVLTF. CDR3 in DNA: TGTGCCTGGAGTACAGGGGCCAACGTCCTGACTTTC.

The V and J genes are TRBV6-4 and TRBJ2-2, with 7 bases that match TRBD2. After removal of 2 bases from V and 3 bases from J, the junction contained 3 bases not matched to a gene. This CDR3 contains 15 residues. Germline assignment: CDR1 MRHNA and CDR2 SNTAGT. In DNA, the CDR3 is TGTGCCAGCAGTGACGCGGGAGTGGACACCGGGGAGCTGTTTTTT. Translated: CASSDAGVDTGELFF.

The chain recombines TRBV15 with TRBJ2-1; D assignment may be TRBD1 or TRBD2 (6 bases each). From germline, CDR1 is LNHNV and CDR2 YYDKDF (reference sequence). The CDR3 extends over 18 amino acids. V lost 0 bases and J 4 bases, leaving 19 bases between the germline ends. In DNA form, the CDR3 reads TGTGCCACCAGCAGAGAGATGAGGGGGACTTCCTCTTACAATGAGCAGTTCTTC. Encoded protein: CATSREMRGTSSYNEQFF.

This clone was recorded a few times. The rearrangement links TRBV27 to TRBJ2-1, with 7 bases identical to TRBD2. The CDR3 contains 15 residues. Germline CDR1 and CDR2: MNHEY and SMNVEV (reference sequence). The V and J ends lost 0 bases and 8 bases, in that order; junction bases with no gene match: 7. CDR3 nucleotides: TGTGCCAGCAGTTTATCGCTGACTAGCACCGATGAGCAGTTCTTC. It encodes CASSLSLTSTDEQFF.

The CDR3 reads CAIRTGAGETQYF. The CDR3 region has the DNA TGTGCCATCAGGACTGGAGCGGGAGAGACCCAGTACTTC. The rearrangement links TRBV10-3 to TRBJ2-5; D may be TRBD2 (6 bases). The CDR3 is made up of 13 amino acids. Trimming pared 6 bases from V and 4 bases from J, leaving 12 bases between. Per the germline V gene, CDR1 is ENHRY and CDR2 is SYGVKD.

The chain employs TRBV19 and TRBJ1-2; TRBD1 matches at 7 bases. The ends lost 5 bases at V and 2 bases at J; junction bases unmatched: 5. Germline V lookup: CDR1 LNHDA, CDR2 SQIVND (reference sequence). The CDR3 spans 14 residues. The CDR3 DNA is TGTGCCAGTAGTTGGGACAGATTCAACTATGGCTACACCTTC. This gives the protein CASSWDRFNYGYTF.

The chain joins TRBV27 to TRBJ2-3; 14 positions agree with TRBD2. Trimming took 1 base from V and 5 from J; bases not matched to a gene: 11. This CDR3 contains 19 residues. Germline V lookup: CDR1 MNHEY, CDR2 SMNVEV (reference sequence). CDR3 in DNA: TGTGCCAGCAGTTTATACCCTCAAGGGACTAGCGGGAGTATAGATACGCAGTATTTT. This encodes CASSLYPQGTSGSIDTQYF.

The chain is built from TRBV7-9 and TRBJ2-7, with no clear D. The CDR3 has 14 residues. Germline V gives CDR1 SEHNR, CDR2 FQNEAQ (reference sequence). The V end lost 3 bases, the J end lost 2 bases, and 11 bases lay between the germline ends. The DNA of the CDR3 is TGTGCCAGCAGCTTGTCCTCACTGACCTACGAGCAGTACTTC. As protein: CASSLSSLTYEQYF. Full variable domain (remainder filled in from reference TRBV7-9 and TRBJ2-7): DTGVSQNPRHKITKRGQNVTFRCDPISEHNRLYWYRQTLGQGPEFLTYFQNEAQLEKSRLLSDRFSAERPKGSFSTLEIQRTEQGDSAMYLCASSLSSLTYEQYFGPGTRLTVT.

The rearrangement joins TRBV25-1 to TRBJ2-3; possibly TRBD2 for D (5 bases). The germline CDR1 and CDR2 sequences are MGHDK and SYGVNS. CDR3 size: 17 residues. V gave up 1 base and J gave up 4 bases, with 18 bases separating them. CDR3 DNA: TGTGCCAGCAGTGAATTCGGTAGCGATAGGTATGCAGATACGCAGTATTTT. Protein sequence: CASSEFGSDRYADTQYF.

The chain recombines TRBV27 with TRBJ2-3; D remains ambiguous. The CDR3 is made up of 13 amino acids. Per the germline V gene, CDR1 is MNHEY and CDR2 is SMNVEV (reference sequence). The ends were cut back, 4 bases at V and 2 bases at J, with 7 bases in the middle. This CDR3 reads CASSYRNTDTQYF. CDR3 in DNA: TGTGCCAGCAGTTACCGGAACACAGATACGCAGTATTTT.

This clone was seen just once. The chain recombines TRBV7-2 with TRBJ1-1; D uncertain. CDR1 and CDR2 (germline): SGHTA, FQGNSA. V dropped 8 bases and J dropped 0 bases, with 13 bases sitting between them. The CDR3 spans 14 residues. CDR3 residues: CASRIRPVNTEAFF. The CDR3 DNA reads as TGTGCCAGCCGAATCCGCCCGGTGAACACTGAAGCTTTCTTT.

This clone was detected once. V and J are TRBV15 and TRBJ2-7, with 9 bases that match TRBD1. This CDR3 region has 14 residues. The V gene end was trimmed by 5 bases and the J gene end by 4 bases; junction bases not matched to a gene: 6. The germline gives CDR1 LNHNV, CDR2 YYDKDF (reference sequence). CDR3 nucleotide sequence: TGTGCCACCAGCCTCACACAGGGGGCGTACGAGCAGTACTTC. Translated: CATSLTQGAYEQYF.

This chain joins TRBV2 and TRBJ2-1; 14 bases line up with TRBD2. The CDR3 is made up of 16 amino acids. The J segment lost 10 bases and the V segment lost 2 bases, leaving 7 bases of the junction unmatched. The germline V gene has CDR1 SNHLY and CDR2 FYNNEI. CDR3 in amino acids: CASSESTSGRAGEQFF. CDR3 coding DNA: TGTGCCAGCAGTGAATCGACTAGCGGGAGGGCCGGGGAGCAGTTCTTC.